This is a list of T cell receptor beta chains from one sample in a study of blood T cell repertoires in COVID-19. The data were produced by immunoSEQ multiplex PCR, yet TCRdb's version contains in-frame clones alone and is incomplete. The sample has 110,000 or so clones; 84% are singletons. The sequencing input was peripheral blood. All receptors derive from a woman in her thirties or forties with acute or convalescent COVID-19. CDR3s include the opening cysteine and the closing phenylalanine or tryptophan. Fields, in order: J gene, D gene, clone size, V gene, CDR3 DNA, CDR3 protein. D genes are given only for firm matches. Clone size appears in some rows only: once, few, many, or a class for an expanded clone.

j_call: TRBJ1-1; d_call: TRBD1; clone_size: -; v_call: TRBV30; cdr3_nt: TGTGCCGTAGTATCGAGGACAGGGGGTAACACTGAAGCTTTCTTT; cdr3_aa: CAVVSRTGGNTEAFF
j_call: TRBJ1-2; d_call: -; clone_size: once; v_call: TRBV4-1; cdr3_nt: TGCGCCAGCAGCTACGGGGATGGCTACACCTTC; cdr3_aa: CASSYGDGYTF
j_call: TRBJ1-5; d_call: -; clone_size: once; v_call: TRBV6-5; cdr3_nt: TGTGCCAGCAGCTTACACGGCGGGCAGCCCCAGCATTTT; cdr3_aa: CASSLHGGQPQHF
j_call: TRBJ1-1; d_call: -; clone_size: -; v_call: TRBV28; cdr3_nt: TGTGCCAGCAGCCTACTTGAAAACACTGAAGCTTTCTTT; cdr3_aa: CASSLLENTEAFF
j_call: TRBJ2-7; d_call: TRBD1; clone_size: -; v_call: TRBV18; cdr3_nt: TGTGCCAGCTCACCCCCAACAGGGGGGTCCTACGAGCAGTACTTC; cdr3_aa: CASSPPTGGSYEQYF
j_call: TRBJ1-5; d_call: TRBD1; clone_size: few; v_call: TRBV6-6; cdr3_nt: TGTGCCAGCAGCACGGGACAGGGAAAAAATCAGCCCCAGCATTTT; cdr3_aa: CASSTGQGKNQPQHF
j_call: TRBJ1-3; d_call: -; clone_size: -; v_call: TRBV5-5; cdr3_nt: TGTGCCAGCAGCTTGGAACAGGCCTCTGGAAACACCATATATTTT; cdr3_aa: CASSLEQASGNTIYF
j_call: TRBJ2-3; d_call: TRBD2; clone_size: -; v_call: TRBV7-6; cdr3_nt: TGTGCCAGCAGCTTAGCCCTAGCGGGGGGGAATACGCAGTATTTT; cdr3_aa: CASSLALAGGNTQYF
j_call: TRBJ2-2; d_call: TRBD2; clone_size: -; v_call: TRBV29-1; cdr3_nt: TGCAGCGTTGAAGATCCAGGCGGGAGCGCGAACACCGGGGAGCTGTTTTTT; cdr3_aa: CSVEDPGGSANTGELFF
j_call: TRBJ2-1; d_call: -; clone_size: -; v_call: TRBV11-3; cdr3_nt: TGTGCCAGCAGCTTTCAACAAAGCTCCTACAATGAGCAGTTCTTC; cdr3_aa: CASSFQQSSYNEQFF
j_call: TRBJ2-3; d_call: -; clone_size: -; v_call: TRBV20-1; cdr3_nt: TGCAGTGCTAGTTATCCTAGCACAGATACGCAGTATTTT; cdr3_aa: CSASYPSTDTQYF
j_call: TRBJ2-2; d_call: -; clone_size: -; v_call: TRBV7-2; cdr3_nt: TGTGCCAGCAGCTCCCACCGGGGGACAGCGAACACCGGGGAGCTGTTTTTT; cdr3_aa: CASSSHRGTANTGELFF
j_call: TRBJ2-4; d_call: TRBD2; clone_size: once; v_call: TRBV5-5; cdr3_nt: TGTGCCAGCGTGAAAGCGGGAGAAGCCAAAAACATTCAGTACTTC; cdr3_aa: CASVKAGEAKNIQYF
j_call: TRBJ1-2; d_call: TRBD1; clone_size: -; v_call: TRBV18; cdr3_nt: TGTGCCAGCTCACCCGGGACAGGGGCACTGAACTATGGCTACACCTTC; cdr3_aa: CASSPGTGALNYGYTF